Listed below are T cell receptor beta chains from one sample, sequenced in a study of cytomegalovirus exposure and HLA in healthy donors. The assay was immunoSEQ multiplex PCR, and TCRdb's table has in-frame clones only and misses some. The sample lists about 150,000 clones, approximately 80% occurring once. The sequencing input was PBMCs. All receptors come from a man aged 25 to 40 in good health and CMV-seropositive. Each CDR3 is given without its conserved first and last residue. Each record gives: D gene, V gene, J gene, CDR3 protein. The D gene is left open where the match is weak.

NA	TRBV7-9	TRBJ2-5	ASSLALDRKETQY
NA	TRBV5-1	TRBJ2-7	ASSAGLISEQY
TRBD2	TRBV10-3	TRBJ2-5	ATGTSGVSRETQY
NA	TRBV12-5	TRBJ2-2	ASAPSEVTGELF
NA	TRBV18	TRBJ2-1	ASSPMGHLNAEQF
NA	TRBV10-1	TRBJ2-3	ASGQSTDTQY
TRBD2	TRBV7-3	TRBJ2-5	ASSLSGLAGAGQETRY
TRBD1	TRBV7-9	TRBJ2-7	ASSSQGAGEQY
TRBD1	TRBV6-6	TRBJ1-2	ASSPVEGAPYYGYT
TRBD2	TRBV13	TRBJ2-3	ASSGSGKGDTQY
TRBD1	TRBV5-6	TRBJ1-5	ASSFGTGGNQPQH
TRBD2	TRBV9	TRBJ2-1	ASSLMGLAGHNEQF
NA	TRBV28	TRBJ1-5	ASSYQGIGNQPQH
TRBD1	TRBV7-3	TRBJ2-1	ASSPTGGGYNEQF
NA	TRBV27	TRBJ1-1	ASSLDAVTEAF
TRBD2	TRBV9	TRBJ2-1	ASSAPSGYNEQF
TRBD1	TRBV5-1	TRBJ2-5	ASSLGRGLRQETQY